A single sample is the source of the 29 T cell receptor beta chains below, sequenced in a study of shared clonotypes between healthy human individuals. Profiled with immunoSEQ multiplex PCR; TCRdb holds only in-frame clones, not every one. This table holds roughly 2,300,000 clones, 85% to 95% found once. The material sequenced was naive CD4+ T cells from PBMCs. The subset denotes: CD45RA+ positively selected. These receptors were obtained from a man aged 18 to 35 in good health. Some clones in this sample may be carry-over from other donors' samples.

V usage is TRBV5-5 and J usage is TRBJ2-7; D is tentatively TRBD1 or TRBD2 (5 bases each). This CDR3 contains 13 residues. V gave up 0 bases and J gave up 5 bases, with 9 bases separating them. Germline V CDR1 and CDR2: SGHKS, YYEKEE (reference sequence). CDR3 sequence: CASSLAWGNEQYF. CDR3 coding DNA: TGTGCCAGCAGCTTGGCCTGGGGGAACGAGCAGTACTTC.

This clone was detected a few times. V and J are TRBV19 and TRBJ2-2, with a possible D match to TRBD1 (6 bases). This CDR3 is built from 15 residues. Trimming shortened V by 9 bases and J by 0 bases, and 14 bases separated the two germline ends. Germline values: CDR1 LNHDA, CDR2 SQIVND (reference sequence). This CDR3 is CASKWTETNTGELFF. CDR3 nucleotides: TGTGCCAGCAAATGGACAGAAACGAACACCGGGGAGCTGTTTTTT. Looking up the rest from reference TRBV19 and TRBJ2-2 gives the full variable domain: DGGITQSPKYLFRKEGQNVTLSCEQNLNHDAMYWYRQDPGQGLRLIYYSQIVNDFQKGDIAEGYSVSREKKESFPLTVTSAQKNPTAFYLCASKWTETNTGELFFGEGSRLTVL.

To note about this clone: The same CDR3 is also encoded by other DNA sequences in this sample. This chain links TRBV9 with TRBJ2-3; D not certain. Germline CDR1 and CDR2: SGDLS and YYNGEE. This CDR3 comprises 15 residues. Trimming took off 0 bases at V and 0 bases at J, with 8 bases between the two ends. The CDR3 DNA reads as TGTGCCAGCAGCGTAGGTCCCTTTAGCACAGATACGCAGTATTTT. Protein sequence: CASSVGPFSTDTQYF.

Turning to this clone: Other DNA sequences of this sample code for an identical CDR3. The chain's CDR3 is CASSLDSTDTQYF. The CDR3 bases are TGTGCCAGCTCACTGGACAGCACAGATACGCAGTATTTT. This chain uses TRBV18 with TRBJ2-3; D is undetermined. This CDR3 region has 13 residues. Trimming shortened V by 4 bases and J by 0 bases, and 5 bases separated the two germline ends. CDR1 is KGHSH, CDR2 LQKENI, per germline.

The chain uses TRBV28 and TRBJ2-7, with D possibly matching TRBD2 (6 bases). Germline V CDR1 and CDR2: MDHEN, SYDVKM. The ends were cut back, 7 bases at V and 3 bases at J, with 19 bases in the middle. This CDR3 has 15 amino acids. The CDR3 loop is CASNLSGGPYYEQYF. CDR3 DNA sequence: TGTGCCAGCAACCTGAGTGGAGGGCCCTACTACGAGCAGTACTTC.

This chain links TRBV27 with TRBJ1-4; 11 positions match TRBD1. V shed 5 bases and J 8 bases; nucleotides not matched to a gene: 7. There are 15 residues in the CDR3. Germline CDR1 reads MNHEY; CDR2 reads SMNVEV (reference sequence). The CDR3 region has the DNA TGTGCCAGCAGTCTACGGGACAGGGGGACGGAAAAACTGTTTTTT. Translation gives CASSLRDRGTEKLFF.

The CDR3 nucleotides are TGTGCCAGCAGCTTAGTACTTCCGGGGAGGAACACTGAAGCTTTCTTT. Its protein product is CASSLVLPGRNTEAFF. The chain is built from TRBV7-2 and TRBJ1-1; D is unresolved. Germline V lookup: CDR1 SGHTA, CDR2 FQGNSA. This CDR3 region has 16 residues. The germline V and J ends were trimmed by 1 base and 1 base, with 13 bases remaining between them. Supplemented by reference TRBV7-2 and TRBJ1-1, the full variable domain reads GAGVSQSPSNKVTEKGKDVELRCDPISGHTALYWYRQSLGQGLEFLIYFQGNSAPDKSGLPSDRFSAERTGGSVSTLTIQRTQQEDSAVYLCASSLVLPGRNTEAFFGQGTRLTVV.

V is TRBV19 and J is TRBJ2-7, with TRBD2 matching over 14 bases. The CDR3 totals 16 residues. CDR1 and CDR2 (germline): LNHDA, SQIVND (reference sequence). The trim removed 3 bases at V and 7 bases at J, leaving 8 bases unmatched. CDR3 sequence reads: CASSIGTSGSLVEQYF. As DNA, the CDR3 is TGTGCCAGTAGTATTGGGACTAGCGGGAGTCTCGTGGAGCAGTACTTC.

V usage is TRBV25-1 and J usage is TRBJ2-3; D might be TRBD1 or TRBD2, each matching 6 bases. The CDR3 runs 15 residues. The V gene lost 6 bases and the J gene lost 2 bases, with 15 bases spanning the gap. The germline V gene encodes CDR1 MGHDK and CDR2 SYGVNS. CDR3 nucleotide sequence: TGTGCCAGCAGAACCCAGGGGAGGCACACAGATACGCAGTATTTT. Protein: CASRTQGRHTDTQYF. The whole variable domain, remainder taken from reference TRBV25-1 and TRBJ2-3, is EADIYQTPRYLVIGTGKKITLECSQTMGHDKMYWYQQDPGMELHLIHYSYGVNSTEKGDLSSESTVSRIRTEHFPLTLESARPSHTSQYLCASRTQGRHTDTQYFGPGTRLTVL.

This sequence joins TRBV7-8 and TRBJ1-4, with D tentatively TRBD1 (5 bases). This CDR3 contains 17 residues. Germline-derived CDR1 and CDR2 are SGHVS and FQNEAQ. V lost 6 bases and J 3 bases, leaving 20 bases between the germline ends. This CDR3 is CASSPRGGNPSNEKLFF. As DNA, the CDR3 is TGTGCCAGCAGTCCAAGGGGAGGGAACCCATCTAATGAAAAACTGTTTTTT.

This clone was detected only once. The chain combines TRBV9 with TRBJ2-3, with D uncertain. CDR1 is SGDLS and CDR2 is YYNGEE in the germline V gene. V was trimmed by 0 bases and J by 5 bases, leaving 16 bases between them. This CDR3 is built from 16 residues. CDR3 loop: CASSVGGSLVKDTQYF. DNA of the CDR3: TGTGCCAGCAGCGTAGGGGGAAGTCTAGTCAAAGATACGCAGTATTTT.

This sequence joins TRBV4-2 and TRBJ2-3; 11 bases are a match to TRBD2. V lost 5 bases, J lost 3 bases, and 10 bases stayed unmatched. Germline loops: CDR1 LGHNA, CDR2 YNFKEQ. The CDR3 has 17 residues. CDR3 bases: TGTGCCAGCAGCTTAACAGATAGCGGGAGGGCAACAGATACGCAGTATTTT. This encodes CASSLTDSGRATDTQYF.

This chain connects TRBV5-4 to TRBJ2-1; perhaps TRBD2 as D (6 bases). V gave up 0 bases and J gave up 0 bases, with 10 bases separating them. The CDR3 extends over 16 amino acids. Germline assignment: CDR1 SGHNT and CDR2 YYREEE (reference sequence). CDR3 amino acids: CASSLGGVSSYNEQFF. In nucleotides, the CDR3 is TGTGCCAGCAGCTTGGGCGGGGTTAGCTCCTACAATGAGCAGTTCTTC.

The chain recombines TRBV19 with TRBJ2-3; D possibly corresponds to TRBD1 (5 bases). The CDR3 loop spans 16 amino acids. V lost 5 bases to trimming and J lost 0 bases, with 15 bases between them. Germline values: CDR1 LNHDA, CDR2 SQIVND (reference sequence). CDR3 residues: CASSPQAQGSTDTQYF. The CDR3 DNA sequence: TGTGCCAGTAGTCCACAAGCCCAGGGTAGCACAGATACGCAGTATTTT.

The V gene is TRBV18, the J gene TRBJ2-2, with 7 bases fitting TRBD2. With V trimmed by 3 bases and J by 2 bases, 6 bases remained unmatched. Per germline, CDR1 KGHSH and CDR2 LQKENI. This CDR3 spans 16 amino acids. This chain's CDR3 is CASSPILAINTGELFF. DNA for the CDR3: TGTGCCAGCTCACCGATACTAGCGATTAACACCGGGGAGCTGTTTTTT.

The V and J genes are TRBV7-2 and TRBJ2-3, with D unresolved. Germline V gives CDR1 SGHTA, CDR2 FQGNSA. Between the trimmed V and J ends, which lost 3 bases and 6 bases, there was a span of 13 bases. The CDR3 is 14 residues long. The CDR3, as DNA: TGTGCCAGCAGCTTTGCCCGGTGGGCGGATACGCAGTATTTT. Its protein is CASSFARWADTQYF.

The chain carries TRBV5-5 and TRBJ1-1; no clear D gene. Germline V CDR1 and CDR2: SGHKS, YYEKEE (reference sequence). The V and J ends lost 2 bases and 0 bases respectively, with 11 bases between them. The CDR3 runs to 15 residues. For the CDR3, the DNA is TGTGCCAGCAGCTTATCCGGCGGGATGAACACTGAAGCTTTCTTT. Protein sequence: CASSLSGGMNTEAFF.

On this clone itself: Other DNA sequences in the same sample also yield this CDR3. This rearrangement joins TRBV7-9 to TRBJ2-3; 10 bases are shared with TRBD2. CDR1 is SEHNR, CDR2 FQNEAQ, per germline (reference sequence). The V gene end was trimmed by 5 bases and the J gene end by 1 base; junction bases not matched to a gene: 3. The CDR3 loop spans 15 amino acids. This CDR3 reads CASSAGTSGTDTQYF. CDR3 nucleotide sequence: TGTGCCAGCAGCGCAGGGACTAGCGGCACAGATACGCAGTATTTT.

The gene calls are TRBV6-6 and TRBJ2-7, with D possibly being TRBD1 or TRBD2 (5 bases each). This CDR3 region has 12 residues. Trimming took off 10 bases at V and 2 bases at J, with 12 bases between the two ends. CDR1 and CDR2 from the germline V gene are MNHNY and SVGAGI (reference sequence). The CDR3 coding sequence is TGTGCCACCCACGGGGCAGCCTACGAGCAGTACTTC. Amino acids: CATHGAAYEQYF.

The chain uses TRBV6-5 and TRBJ1-5; 7 bases fit TRBD1. Losses at the gene ends were 6 bases for V and 1 base for J; bases not matched to a gene: 6. The CDR3 totals 15 residues. Germline V gene data show CDR1 as MNHEY and CDR2 as SVGAGI. CDR3 DNA: TGTGCCAGCAGAGGGGGCAGGCTCAGCAATCAGCCCCAGCATTTT. Protein product: CASRGGRLSNQPQHF.

V gene TRBV19 combines with J gene TRBJ2-6; no clear D. The CDR3 consists of 17 residues. Germline CDR1 LNHDA, CDR2 SQIVND (reference sequence). V lost 5 bases to trimming and J lost 2 bases, with 16 bases between them. CDR3 bases: TGTGCCAGTAGTCCCACCCTGGAACAGCCTGGGGCCAACGTCCTGACTTTC. It specifies CASSPTLEQPGANVLTF.

Points on this clone: This same CDR3 is encoded by further DNA sequences in the sample. J is TRBJ2-6 and V is TRBV18; D gene ambiguous. CDR3 size: 16 residues. Germline CDR1 is KGHSH and CDR2 is LQKENI. V was trimmed by 1 base and J by 0 bases, leaving 7 bases between them. CDR3 in DNA: TGTGCCAGCTCACCACTTGGGTCCTCTGGGGCCAACGTCCTGACTTTC. It encodes CASSPLGSSGANVLTF.

The J gene is TRBJ1-3, the V gene TRBV6-5; weak D call: TRBD1 (6 bases). The V gene's germline CDR1 is MNHEY and CDR2 SVGAGI. The CDR3 consists of 15 residues. V was pared by 6 bases and J by 0 bases, with 12 bases between. The CDR3 reads CASSYGTHSGNTIYF. The CDR3, as DNA: TGTGCCAGCAGCTACGGGACACACTCTGGAAACACCATATATTTT.

The chain links TRBV28 to TRBJ1-1; TRBD1 might be the D (6 bases). Trimming removed 6 bases from V and 0 bases from J, with 20 bases in between. Looked up from germline, CDR1 is MDHEN and CDR2 is SYDVKM. The CDR3 consists of 17 residues. The CDR3 nucleotides read TGTGCCAGCAGCCCCTTAACCGGGACAAATATGAACACTGAAGCTTTCTTT. Protein sequence: CASSPLTGTNMNTEAFF. The full variable domain, completed using reference TRBV28 and TRBJ1-1, is DVKVTQSSRYLVKRTGEKVFLECVQDMDHENMFWYRQDPGLGLRLIYFSYDVKMKEKGDIPEGYSVSREKKERFSLILESASTNQTSMYLCASSPLTGTNMNTEAFFGQGTRLTVV.

The chain employs TRBV11-1 and TRBJ2-7; the D gene could be TRBD1 or TRBD2 (6 bases each). The CDR3 runs 17 residues. V lost 1 base and J 2 bases, leaving 18 bases between the germline ends. Germline V CDR1 and CDR2: SGHAT, FQDESV (reference sequence). DNA of the CDR3: TGTGCCAGCAGCTTAGTACAGGGCGGGATCGAAACCTACGAGCAGTACTTC. This encodes CASSLVQGGIETYEQYF.

With respect to this clone: The identical CDR3 is also encoded by other nucleotide sequences in the sample. This rearrangement joins TRBV6-5 to TRBJ2-7; D perhaps matches TRBD2 (6 bases). In germline, CDR1 is MNHEY, CDR2 SVGAGI. The CDR3 consists of 14 residues. The V gene lost 4 bases and the J gene lost 3 bases, with 13 bases spanning the gap. CDR3 DNA: TGTGCCAGCAGTTCGCCCGGGGGAAGCTACGAGCAGTACTTC. This codes for CASSSPGGSYEQYF.

As regards this clone: Other DNA variants within this sample encode the same CDR3. The genes are TRBV5-1 and TRBJ1-4, with TRBD1 as a possible D gene (5 bases). CDR3 length: 15 residues. Between the trimmed V and J ends, which lost 0 bases and 2 bases, there was a span of 8 bases. Germline V lookup: CDR1 SGHRS, CDR2 YFSETQ. In DNA form, the CDR3 reads TGCGCCAGCAGCTTGGTTGGGGCGACTAATGAAAAACTGTTTTTT. It translates to CASSLVGATNEKLFF.

The chain recombines TRBV7-7 with TRBJ2-5; TRBD2 matches 9 bases. V was pared by 1 base and J by 2 bases, with 2 bases of the junction left unmatched. Germline V gene lookup returns CDR1 SSHAT and CDR2 FNYEAQ (reference sequence). This CDR3 is 15 amino acids long. CDR3 region: CASSLEAGGQETQYF. In DNA, the CDR3 is TGTGCCAGCAGCTTAGAGGCGGGAGGGCAAGAGACCCAGTACTTC. Together with reference TRBV7-7 and TRBJ2-5, the CDR3 gives the full variable domain: GAGVSQSPRYKVTKRGQDVTLRCDPISSHATLYWYQQALGQGPEFLTYFNYEAQPDKSGLPSDRFSAERPEGSISTLTIQRTEQRDSAMYRCASSLEAGGQETQYFGPGTRLLVL.

V gene TRBV7-8 combines with J gene TRBJ1-1; D perhaps matches TRBD1 (6 bases). The V end lost 5 bases, the J end lost 6 bases, and 13 bases lay between the germline ends. Looked up from germline, CDR1 is SGHVS and CDR2 is FQNEAQ. This CDR3 spans 13 amino acids. CDR3 sequence: CASSAMRGAEAFF. The CDR3 DNA reads TGTGCCAGCAGCGCTATGAGGGGGGCTGAAGCTTTCTTT.